The 2 T cell receptor beta chains below come from one sample, sequenced in a study of blood T cell repertoires in COVID-19. Sequencing was performed with immunoSEQ multiplex PCR; in TCRdb, only in-frame clones are kept and a portion is missing. This sample yields about 61,000 clones, of which around four fifths are seen a single time; 5% to 5.5% belongs to the top ten. Sequencing used peripheral blood. The receptors were sampled from a man aged 65-85 years with acute or convalescent COVID-19.

Only a few counts were recorded for this clone. The chain recombines TRBV5-1 with TRBJ2-7; tentative D call: TRBD2 (7 bases). Deletions cut 7 bases from V and 4 bases from J, with 21 bases between. This CDR3 contains 15 residues. Germline values: CDR1 SGHRS, CDR2 YFSETQ. CDR3 nucleotides: TGCGCCAGCTCTCCCCAAAGGGGGGGAGAATACGAGCAGTACTTC. Protein sequence: CASSPQRGGEYEQYF.

In DNA form, the CDR3 reads TGTGCCAGCAGCCGAGCGGGGAGAACCTACGAGCAGTACTTC. Its protein is CASSRAGRTYEQYF. V is TRBV11-2 and J is TRBJ2-7, with 7 positions matching TRBD2. J lost 2 bases, V lost 5 bases, and 6 bases had no gene match. In germline, CDR1 is SGHAT, CDR2 FQNNGV. The CDR3 has 14 residues.